This TCR beta chain was obtained from a study of blood T cell repertoires in COVID-19. About the research overall: T cells, B-cell-depleted T cells, or PBMCs provided the cDNA or gDNA that served as material.

Profiling relied on immunoSEQ multiplex PCR, and the TCRdb table lists in-frame clones only, not all of them. This table has over 50,000 clones, approximately 83% appearing once. Germline assignment: CDR1 KGHSH and CDR2 LQKENI. The CDR3 covers 16 residues. The junction had 9 bases not matched to a gene; V was cut back by 3 bases and J by 7 bases. The sequence was collected from a human donor in a cohort sampled during active COVID-19. The chain recombines TRBV18 with TRBJ2-1; 10 bases match TRBD1. Specimen: peripheral blood. Here the CDR3 DNA reads TGTGCCAGCTCACCGACTCGACAGGGGGCAGGGAATGAGCAGTTCTTC. Translated, it gives CASSPTRQGAGNEQFF.